A selection of T cell receptor beta chains follows, all from one sample in a study of regulatory T cells in long-lasting Graves disease. TCRdb redid the calling of the multiplex PCR reads with MiXCR, one entry per CDR3 protein. The repertoire holds about 200,000 distinct CDR3 sequences, with about 16% as singletons. Material: peripheral blood mononuclear cells (PBMCs), obtained at new diagnosis, from a patient treated with antithyroid drugs. Source of these receptors: a female donor with Graves disease. CDR3s include the opening cysteine and the closing phenylalanine or tryptophan. D genes are given only for firm matches. The size entry is marked missing in some rows and otherwise reads once, few, many or a size class.

v_call,d_call,clone_size,j_call,cdr3_nt,cdr3_aa
TRBV5-8,.,.,TRBJ1-4,TGTGCCAGCAGCTTAATGCTCCGGGTTGGGGAAAAACTGTTTTTT,CASSLMLRVGEKLFF
TRBV24-1,TRBD2,many,TRBJ2-1,TGTGCCGCCAGGACTAGCGGGAAGGATGAGCAGTTCTTC,CAARTSGKDEQFF
TRBV13,.,.,TRBJ1-1,TGTGCCAGCAGCCTCTCCCAGGCAGGTGGGAGACGAGCTTTCTTT,CASSLSQAGGRRAFF
TRBV30,.,many,TRBJ2-3,TGTGCCTGGACAGGGGGCACAGATACGCAGTATTTT,CAWTGGTDTQYF
TRBV7-2,.,many,TRBJ2-7,TGTGCCAGCAGTCGATACAGCTCCTACGAGCAGTACTTC,CASSRYSSYEQYF
TRBV10-3,TRBD2,many,TRBJ2-1,TGTGCCATCAGTGAGTCGTTGGGACTAGCGAACAATGAGCAGTTCTTC,CAISESLGLANNEQFF
TRBV7-2,.,many,TRBJ2-3,TGTGCCAGCAGCTTATTAGTGAAAGATACGCAGTATTTT,CASSLLVKDTQYF
TRBV28,.,.,TRBJ2-6,TGTGCCAGCAGTCAGAGACTCGCTGAGTCTGGGGCCAACGTCCTGACTTTC,CASSQRLAESGANVLTF
TRBV7-2,.,many,TRBJ2-7,TGTGCCAGCAGCTTAGATTACTCGGAAAGCTACGAGCAGTACTTC,CASSLDYSESYEQYF
TRBV2,.,many,TRBJ2-3,TGTGCCAGCAGAATAGTGGATACGCAGTATTTT,CASRIVDTQYF
TRBV2,TRBD2,many,TRBJ2-7,TGTGCCAGCAGGCTCCAGATAGTGGCTAGCGGGGACGAGCAGTACTTC,CASRLQIVASGDEQYF
TRBV24-1,TRBD2,many,TRBJ2-3,TGTGCCACCAGTGACCGACTAGCGGGCACAGATACGCAGTATTTT,CATSDRLAGTDTQYF
TRBV7-2,.,many,TRBJ1-2,TGTGCCAGCAGCTCCCTAGCCGGGACGAGGCGGAATGGCTACACCTTC,CASSSLAGTRRNGYTF
TRBV19,TRBD1,many,TRBJ1-2,TGTGCCAGTAGTATAGATCGGACAGGGCGCTATGGCTACACCTTC,CASSIDRTGRYGYTF
TRBV20-1,TRBD1,.,TRBJ2-3,TGCAGTGCTAGAAAACAGGGGGCTTTTACAGATACGCAGTATTTT,CSARKQGAFTDTQYF
TRBV7-9,.,.,TRBJ2-7,TGTGCCAGCAGCCCTCGGAGGGCGACCTACGAGCAGTACTTC,CASSPRRATYEQYF
TRBV28,TRBD1,.,TRBJ1-5,TGTGCCAGCCGCTTTGGCCTTGACAGGGGGTGGAATCAGCCCCAGCATTTT,CASRFGLDRGWNQPQHF
TRBV20-1,.,many,TRBJ2-1,TGCAGTGCTAGTCCCCCAGCAGCCCCAAGTGAGCAGTTCTTC,CSASPPAAPSEQFF
TRBV7-9,.,.,TRBJ2-3,TGTGCCAGCAGGAGGGGGGCGATTGGGGTCACCAGGGATACGCAGTATTTT,CASRRGAIGVTRDTQYF
TRBV5-1,.,many,TRBJ2-1,TGCGCCAGCAGCTCCCTGGTCGGGGCAGGCGAGCAGTTCTTC,CASSSLVGAGEQFF
TRBV30,TRBD2,many,TRBJ2-2,TGTGCCTGGAGTGTGCTACTAGCGGGAGACGGGGAGCTGTTTTTT,CAWSVLLAGDGELFF
TRBV12-3/TRBV12-4,.,many,TRBJ2-2,TGTGCCAGCAGTTTAGGCCCTGGCACCGGGGAGCTGTTTTTT,CASSLGPGTGELFF
TRBV6-2/TRBV6-3,TRBD1,.,TRBJ1-2,TGTGCCAGCAGTGAAAGAACGTTAATTTTTATAAGGGGAGGGACAGGCTATGGCTACACCTTC,CASSERTLIFIRGGTGYGYTF
TRBV5-1,.,.,TRBJ1-3,TGCGCCAGCAGCTCGGACAGCTCTGGAAACACCATATATTTT,CASSSDSSGNTIYF
TRBV3-1,.,many,TRBJ2-7,TGTGCCAGCAGCTCCTTCACTAACCCGACCGGCTACGAGCAGTACTTC,CASSSFTNPTGYEQYF
TRBV7-8,TRBD1,many,TRBJ2-3,TGTGCCAGCAGTTCCAGAGTGGACAGGCTAAGCACAGATACGCAGTATTTT,CASSSRVDRLSTDTQYF
TRBV7-9,TRBD1,.,TRBJ1-4,TGTGCCAGCAGCTCCGGACAGGGCCTGACTAATGAAAAACTGTTTTTT,CASSSGQGLTNEKLFF
TRBV7-8,.,.,TRBJ2-2,TGTGCCAGCAGCTCAGCCGAGATGGCGAACACCGGGGAGCTGTTTTTT,CASSSAEMANTGELFF
TRBV19,TRBD1,.,TRBJ1-5,TGTGCCAGCTTCGACAGGGACGGCAATCAGCCCCAGCATTTT,CASFDRDGNQPQHF
TRBV30,TRBD1,many,TRBJ1-1,TGTGCCTGGAGTGGGGACAGGAACAGAGGCACTGAAGCTTTCTTT,CAWSGDRNRGTEAFF
TRBV30,TRBD1,many,TRBJ2-7,TGTGCCTGGGGTGAGGACAGGGTACCCGAGCAGTACTTC,CAWGEDRVPEQYF
TRBV24-1,.,many,TRBJ2-1,TGTGCCACCAGTGATTTAGGTAGCACGAGCTCCTACAATGAGCAGTTCTTC,CATSDLGSTSSYNEQFF
TRBV18,.,few,TRBJ2-2,TGTGCCAGCTCACCAATCACCCCAGGGGCCGGGGAGCTGTTTTTT,CASSPITPGAGELFF
TRBV6-1,.,.,TRBJ2-5,TGTGCCAGCAGTCTTCAGGACTACCAAGAGACCCAGTACTTC,CASSLQDYQETQYF
TRBV11-3,TRBD2,.,TRBJ2-3,TGTGCCAGCAGCACGAGGACTAGCGGGGTCACAGATACGCAGTATTTT,CASSTRTSGVTDTQYF
TRBV24-1,TRBD2,many,TRBJ2-1,TGTGCCACCAGTGATTTAAGGGCTAGCGGGACCAATGAGCAGTTCTTC,CATSDLRASGTNEQFF